The T cell receptor beta chain under discussion was sequenced for a study of blood T cell repertoires in COVID-19. Study-level background: Donors in the United States, Italy and Spain gave samples during acute or convalescent COVID-19. From T cells, B-cell-depleted T cells, or PBMCs came the material, which was cDNA or gDNA.

This CDR3 spans 15 amino acids. Germline CDR1 SGHTA, CDR2 FQGNSA. V lost 5 bases and J 5 bases, leaving 16 bases between the germline ends. Here immunoSEQ multiplex PCR was the method, and the copy in TCRdb shows in-frame clones only, minus some. The table lists 180,000 or so clones, around 89% of them singletons. The source material was peripheral blood. V usage is TRBV7-2 and J usage is TRBJ1-5; TRBD1 is a possible D gene (6 bases). This TCR was recovered from a man over 45 with acute or convalescent COVID-19. The CDR3 is CASSVGGGGYQPQHF. DNA for the CDR3: TGTGCCAGCAGCGTGGGGGGGGGCGGTTATCAGCCCCAGCATTTT.